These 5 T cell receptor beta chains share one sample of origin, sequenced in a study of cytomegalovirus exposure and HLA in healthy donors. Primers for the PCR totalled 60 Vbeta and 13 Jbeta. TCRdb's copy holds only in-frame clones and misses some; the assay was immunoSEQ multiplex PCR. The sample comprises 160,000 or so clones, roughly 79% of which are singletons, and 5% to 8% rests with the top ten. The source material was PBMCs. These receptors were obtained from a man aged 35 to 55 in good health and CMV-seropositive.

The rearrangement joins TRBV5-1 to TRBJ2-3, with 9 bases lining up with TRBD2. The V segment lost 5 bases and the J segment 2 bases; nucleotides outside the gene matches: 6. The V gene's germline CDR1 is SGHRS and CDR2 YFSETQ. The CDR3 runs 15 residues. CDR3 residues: CASSLEREDTDTQYF. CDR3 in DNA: TGCGCCAGCAGTCTAGAGCGGGAGGACACAGATACGCAGTATTTT.

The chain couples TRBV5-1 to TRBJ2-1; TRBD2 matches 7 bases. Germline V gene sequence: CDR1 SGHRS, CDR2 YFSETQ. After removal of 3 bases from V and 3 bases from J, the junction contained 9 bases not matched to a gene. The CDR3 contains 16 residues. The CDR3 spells CASSWSSLADYNEQFF. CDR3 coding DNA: TGCGCCAGCAGCTGGAGTTCGCTAGCGGACTACAATGAGCAGTTCTTC. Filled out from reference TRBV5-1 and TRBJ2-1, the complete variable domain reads KAGVTQTPRYLIKTRGQQVTLSCSPISGHRSVSWYQQTPGQGLQFLFEYFSETQRNKGNFPGRFSGRQFSNSRSEMNVSTLELGDSALYLCASSWSSLADYNEQFFGPGTRLTVL.

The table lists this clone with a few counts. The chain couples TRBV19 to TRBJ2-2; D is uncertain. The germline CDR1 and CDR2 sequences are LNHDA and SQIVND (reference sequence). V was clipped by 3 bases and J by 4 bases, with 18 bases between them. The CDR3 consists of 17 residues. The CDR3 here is CASSMVPRISGTGELFF. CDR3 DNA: TGTGCCAGTAGTATGGTTCCCCGTATTTCAGGCACCGGGGAGCTGTTTTTT.

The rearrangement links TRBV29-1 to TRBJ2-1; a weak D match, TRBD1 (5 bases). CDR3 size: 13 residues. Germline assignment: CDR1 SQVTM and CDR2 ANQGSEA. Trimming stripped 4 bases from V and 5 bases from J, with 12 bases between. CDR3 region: CSVALTVNNEQFF. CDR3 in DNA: TGCAGCGTTGCATTGACAGTTAACAATGAGCAGTTCTTC.

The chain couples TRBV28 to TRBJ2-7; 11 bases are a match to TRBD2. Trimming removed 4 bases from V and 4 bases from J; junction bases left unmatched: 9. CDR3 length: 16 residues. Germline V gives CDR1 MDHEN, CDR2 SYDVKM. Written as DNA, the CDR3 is TGTGCCAGCAGTTCGCCCGCGCTAGCGGGGGGATACGAGCAGTACTTC. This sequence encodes CASSSPALAGGYEQYF.